This section outlines one TCR beta chain sequence together with its context. At one of its ends the junction is not consistent with the germline gene, which may arise from a read error. From 500 to 600 ng of total RNA, TCR beta-specific cDNA was reverse-transcribed using a constant-region primer. Library construction for TCR beta comprised three nested multiplex PCR rounds performed with slightly modified ARM-PCR. TCRdb reprocessed the multiplex PCR reads with MiXCR, giving one entry per CDR3 protein. The table includes under 50,000 distinct CDR3 sequences, 60% to 85% detected once. Scientists recovered RNA and DNA together from roughly 21-30 mg of unsorted bulk tissue. This specimen belongs to a study of tumor-infiltrating lymphocytes in primary liver carcinoma. This sequence originates from a man in his forties or fifties with primary liver carcinoma and hepatitis B virus infection. Sequences were obtained from liver tumor tissue from sampling region 5. Subset: tumor region T5, tumor centre.

The CDR3 here is CASSVMAQRGDEQYF. The CDR3 DNA reads TGTGCCAGTAGTGTAATGGCACAGCGGGGTGACGAGCAGTACTTC. This chain links TRBV6-1 with TRBJ2-7; 7 bases map to TRBD2. Germline CDR1 and CDR2: MNHNS and SASEGT. CDR3 length equals 15 residues.